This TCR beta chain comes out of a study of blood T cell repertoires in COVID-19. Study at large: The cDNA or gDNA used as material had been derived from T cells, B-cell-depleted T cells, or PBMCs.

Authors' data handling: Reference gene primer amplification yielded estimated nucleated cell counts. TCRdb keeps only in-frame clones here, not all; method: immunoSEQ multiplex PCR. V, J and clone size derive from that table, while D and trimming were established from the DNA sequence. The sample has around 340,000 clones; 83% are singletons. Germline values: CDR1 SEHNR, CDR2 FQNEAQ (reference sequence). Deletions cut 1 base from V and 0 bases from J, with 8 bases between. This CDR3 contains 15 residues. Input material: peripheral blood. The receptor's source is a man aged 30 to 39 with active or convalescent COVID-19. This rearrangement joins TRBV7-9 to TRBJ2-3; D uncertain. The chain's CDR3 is CASSLVLSSTDTQYF. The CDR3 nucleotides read TGTGCCAGCAGCTTAGTACTGTCTAGCACAGATACGCAGTATTTT.